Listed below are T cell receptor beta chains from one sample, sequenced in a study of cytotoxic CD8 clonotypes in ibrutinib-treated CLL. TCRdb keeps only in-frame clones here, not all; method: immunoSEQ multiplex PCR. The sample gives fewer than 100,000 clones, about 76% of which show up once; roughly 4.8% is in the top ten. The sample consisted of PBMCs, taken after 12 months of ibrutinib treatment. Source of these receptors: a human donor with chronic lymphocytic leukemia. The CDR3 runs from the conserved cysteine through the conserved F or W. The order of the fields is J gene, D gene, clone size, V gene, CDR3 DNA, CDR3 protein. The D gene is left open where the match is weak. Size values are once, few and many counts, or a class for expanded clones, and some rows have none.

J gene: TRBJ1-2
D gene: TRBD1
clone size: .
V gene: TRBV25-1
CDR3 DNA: TGTGCCAGCAGTGACACCAGGGGGTCCTATGGCTACACCTTC
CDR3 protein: CASSDTRGSYGYTF

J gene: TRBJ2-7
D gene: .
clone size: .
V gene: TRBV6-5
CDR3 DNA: TGTGCCAGCAGTTGGGCCAGACACGGTTACGAGCAGTACTTC
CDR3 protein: CASSWARHGYEQYF

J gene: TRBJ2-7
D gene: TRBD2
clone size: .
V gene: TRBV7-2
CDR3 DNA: TGTGCCAGCAGCCAGTTAGCGGGGGCCCCCTACGAGCAGTACTTC
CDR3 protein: CASSQLAGAPYEQYF

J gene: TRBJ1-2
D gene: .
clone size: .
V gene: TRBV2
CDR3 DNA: TGTGCCAGCAGCAGTTCCCTCCAGGCGATCGGTGGAGGCTACACCTTC
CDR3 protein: CASSSSLQAIGGGYTF

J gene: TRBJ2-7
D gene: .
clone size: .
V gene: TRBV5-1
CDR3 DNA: TGCGCCAGCAGCGAAACGGGACGGAGCTCCTACGAGCAGTACTTC
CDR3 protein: CASSETGRSSYEQYF

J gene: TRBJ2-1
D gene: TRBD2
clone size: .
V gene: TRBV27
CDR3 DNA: TGTGCCAGCAGTTTTGGCGGGGGCTACAATGAGCAGTTCTTC
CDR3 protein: CASSFGGGYNEQFF

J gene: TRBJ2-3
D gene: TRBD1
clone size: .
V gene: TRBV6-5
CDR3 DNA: TGTGCCAGCAGTTACTCCGGACAGGGGCGGGCAGATACGCAGTATTTT
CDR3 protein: CASSYSGQGRADTQYF

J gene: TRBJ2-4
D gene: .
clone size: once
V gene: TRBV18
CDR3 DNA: TGTGCCAGCTCACCACCGAGTCAAGACAGGCAGTACTTC
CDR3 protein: CASSPPSQDRQYF

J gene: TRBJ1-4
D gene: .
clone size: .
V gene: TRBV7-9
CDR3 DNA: TGTGCCAGCACCTTCGGAACGGGAAGTGAAAAACTGTTTTTT
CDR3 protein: CASTFGTGSEKLFF

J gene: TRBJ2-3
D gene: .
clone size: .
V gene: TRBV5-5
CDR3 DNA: TGTGCCAGCAGCTTGATGGGGAGCACAGATACGCAGTATTTT
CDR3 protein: CASSLMGSTDTQYF